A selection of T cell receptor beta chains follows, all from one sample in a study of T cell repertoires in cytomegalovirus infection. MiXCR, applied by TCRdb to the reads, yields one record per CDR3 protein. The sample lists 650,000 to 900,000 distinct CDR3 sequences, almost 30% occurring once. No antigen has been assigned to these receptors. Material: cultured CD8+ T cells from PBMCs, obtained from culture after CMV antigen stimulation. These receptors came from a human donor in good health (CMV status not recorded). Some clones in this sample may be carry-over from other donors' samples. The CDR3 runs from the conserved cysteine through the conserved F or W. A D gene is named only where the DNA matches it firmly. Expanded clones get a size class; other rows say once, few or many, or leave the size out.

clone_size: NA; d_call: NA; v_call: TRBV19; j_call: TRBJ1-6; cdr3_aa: CASSMGALALNSPLHF; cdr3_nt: TGTGCCAGTAGTATGGGGGCATTGGCCCTAAATTCACCCCTCCACTTT
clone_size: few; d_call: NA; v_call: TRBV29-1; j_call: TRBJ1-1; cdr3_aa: CSVFGTMNTEAFF; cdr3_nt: TGCAGCGTTTTCGGGACAATGAACACTGAAGCTTTCTTT
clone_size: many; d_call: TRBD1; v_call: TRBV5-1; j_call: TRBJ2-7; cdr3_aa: CASSLRDSSSYEQYF; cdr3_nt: TGCGCCAGCAGCCTCCGGGACAGCAGCTCCTACGAGCAGTACTTC
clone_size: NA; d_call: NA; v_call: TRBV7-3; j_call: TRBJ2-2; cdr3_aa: CASSSHLDTTGELFF; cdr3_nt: TGTGCCAGCAGCTCACACCTGGACACCACCGGGGAGCTGTTTTTT
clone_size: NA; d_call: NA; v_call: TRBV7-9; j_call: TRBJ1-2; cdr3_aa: CASSPAGTVHYGYTF; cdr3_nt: TGTGCCAGCAGCCCCGCCGGGACGGTTCACTATGGCTACACCTTC
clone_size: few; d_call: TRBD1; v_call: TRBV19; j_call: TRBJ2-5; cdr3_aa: CASRPRQGETQYF; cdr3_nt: TGTGCCAGTAGACCCCGACAGGGAGAGACCCAGTACTTC
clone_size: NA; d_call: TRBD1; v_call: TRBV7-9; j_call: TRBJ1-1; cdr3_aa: CASSAYGTGGGLDTEAFF; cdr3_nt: TGTGCCAGCAGCGCCTACGGGACAGGGGGCGGGTTGGACACTGAAGCTTTCTTT
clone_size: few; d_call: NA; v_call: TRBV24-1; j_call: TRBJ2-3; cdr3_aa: CATSGSVGTDTQYF; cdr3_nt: TGTGCCACCAGTGGGAGCGTAGGGACAGATACGCAGTATTTT
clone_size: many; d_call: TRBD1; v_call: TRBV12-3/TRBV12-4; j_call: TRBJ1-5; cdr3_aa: CASSLTGGFNQPQHF; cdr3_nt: TGTGCCAGCAGTTTAACAGGGGGCTTCAATCAGCCCCAGCATTTT
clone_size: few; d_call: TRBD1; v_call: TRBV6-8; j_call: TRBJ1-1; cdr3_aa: CASSTTDRVDTEAFF; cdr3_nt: TGTGCCAGCAGTACAACGGACAGGGTGGACACTGAAGCTTTCTTT
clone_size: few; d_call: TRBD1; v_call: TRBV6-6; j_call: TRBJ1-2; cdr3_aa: CASSYSGQGADGYTF; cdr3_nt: TGTGCCAGCAGTTACTCGGGACAGGGCGCGGATGGCTACACCTTC
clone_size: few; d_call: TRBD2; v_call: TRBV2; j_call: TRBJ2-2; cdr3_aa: CASSEDSGTRITGELFF; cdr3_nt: TGTGCCAGCAGTGAAGATAGCGGGACACGAATCACCGGGGAGCTGTTTTTT
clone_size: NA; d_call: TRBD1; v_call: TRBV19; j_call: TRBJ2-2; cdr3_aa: CASSSWTGRTGELFF; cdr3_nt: TGTGCCAGTAGTTCATGGACAGGACGGACCGGGGAGCTGTTTTTT
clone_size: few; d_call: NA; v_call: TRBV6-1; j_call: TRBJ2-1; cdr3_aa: CASSGRWAGASYNEQFF; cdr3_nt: TGTGCCAGCAGTGGCCGGTGGGCGGGGGCTTCCTACAATGAGCAGTTCTTC
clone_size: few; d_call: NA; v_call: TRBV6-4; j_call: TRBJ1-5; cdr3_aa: CASNDGGRGVRSNQPQHF; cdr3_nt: TGTGCCAGCAATGACGGAGGGAGGGGGGTGAGGAGCAATCAGCCCCAGCATTTT
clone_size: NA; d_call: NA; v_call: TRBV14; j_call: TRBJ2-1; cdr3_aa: CASSQPFRTSYNEQFF; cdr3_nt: TGTGCCAGCAGCCAGCCCTTCCGGACTTCCTACAATGAGCAGTTCTTC
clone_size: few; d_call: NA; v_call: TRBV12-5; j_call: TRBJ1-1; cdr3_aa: CASGPGTARTEAFF; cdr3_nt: TGTGCTAGTGGTCCGGGGACGGCCAGGACTGAAGCTTTCTTT
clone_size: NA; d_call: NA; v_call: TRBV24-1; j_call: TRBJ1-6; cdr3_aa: CATNSGLGSPLHF; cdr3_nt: TGTGCCACCAATTCAGGGCTGGGTTCACCCCTCCACTTT
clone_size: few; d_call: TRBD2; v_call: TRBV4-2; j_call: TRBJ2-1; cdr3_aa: CASSYGLADPYNEQFF; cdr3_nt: TGTGCCAGCAGCTACGGACTAGCGGACCCGTACAATGAGCAGTTCTTC
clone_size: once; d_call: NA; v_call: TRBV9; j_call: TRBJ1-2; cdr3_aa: CASSVAPRPKKGGMKNYGYTF; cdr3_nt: TGTGCCAGCAGCGTAGCCCCTCGGCCCAAAAAGGGGGGGATGAAGAACTATGGCTACACCTTC
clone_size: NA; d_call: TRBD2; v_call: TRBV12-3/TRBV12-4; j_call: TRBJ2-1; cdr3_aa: CASSPLRGGYSYNEQFF; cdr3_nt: TGTGCCAGCAGTCCCCTTCGCGGGGGTTATTCCTACAATGAGCAGTTCTTC
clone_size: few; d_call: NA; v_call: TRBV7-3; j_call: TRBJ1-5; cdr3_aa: CASTDRRYRPQHF; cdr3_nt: TGTGCCAGCACCGACAGGAGATACCGGCCCCAGCATTTT
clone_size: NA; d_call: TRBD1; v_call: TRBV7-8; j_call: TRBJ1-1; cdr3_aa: CASSSRDRQFMNTEAFF; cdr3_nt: TGTGCCAGCAGCTCCCGGGACAGACAATTCATGAACACTGAAGCTTTCTTT
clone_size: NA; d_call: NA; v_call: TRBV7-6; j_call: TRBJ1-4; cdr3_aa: CASSSLGPWGPNEKLFF; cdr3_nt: TGTGCCAGCAGCTCGCTGGGCCCCTGGGGGCCTAATGAAAAACTGTTTTTT
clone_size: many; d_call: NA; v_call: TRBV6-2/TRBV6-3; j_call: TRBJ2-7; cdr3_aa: CASSRTASSYEQYF; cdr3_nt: TGTGCCAGCAGCCGGACAGCCAGCTCCTACGAGCAGTACTTC
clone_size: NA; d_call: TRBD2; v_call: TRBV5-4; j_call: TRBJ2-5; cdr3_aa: CASSLTAGELLQETQYF; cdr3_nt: TGTGCCAGCAGCTTGACAGCGGGGGAACTACTTCAAGAGACCCAGTACTTC
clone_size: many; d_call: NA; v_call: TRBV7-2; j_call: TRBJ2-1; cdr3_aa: CASSLGALTSGEQFF; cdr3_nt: TGTGCCAGCAGCTTAGGGGCCCTTACATCGGGCGAGCAGTTCTTC
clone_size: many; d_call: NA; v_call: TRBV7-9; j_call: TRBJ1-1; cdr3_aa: CASSFTRGDTEAFF; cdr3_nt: TGTGCCAGCAGCTTTACAAGGGGAGACACTGAAGCTTTCTTT
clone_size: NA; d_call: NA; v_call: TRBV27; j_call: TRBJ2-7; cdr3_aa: CASGHLTYEQYF; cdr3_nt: TGTGCCAGTGGACACCTAACCTACGAGCAGTACTTC
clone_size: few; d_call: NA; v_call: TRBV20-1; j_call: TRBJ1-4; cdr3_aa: CSARDQTVAPDLRIGGGKLFF; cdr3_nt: TGCAGTGCTAGAGACCAGACAGTCGCACCTGACCTTCGTATCGGGGGTGGAAAACTGTTTTTT
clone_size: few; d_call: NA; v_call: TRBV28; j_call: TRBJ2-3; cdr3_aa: CASSPRLRDRLSDTQYF; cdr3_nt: TGTGCCAGCAGTCCCCGACTCCGGGACCGCCTGTCAGATACGCAGTATTTT
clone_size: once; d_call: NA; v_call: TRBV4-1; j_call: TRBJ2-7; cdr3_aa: CASSQERGPMQEQYF; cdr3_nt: TGCGCCAGCAGCCAAGAACGGGGCCCGATGCAGGAGCAGTACTTC
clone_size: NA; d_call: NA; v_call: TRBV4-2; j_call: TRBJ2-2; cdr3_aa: CGSDKGTSGTGELFF; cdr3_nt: TGTGGGTCGGACAAGGGGACGTCGGGCACCGGGGAGCTGTTTTTT
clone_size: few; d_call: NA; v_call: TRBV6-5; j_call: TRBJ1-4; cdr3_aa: CASSYSMGVATNEKLFF; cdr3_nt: TGTGCCAGCAGTTACTCGATGGGGGTGGCAACTAATGAAAAACTGTTTTTT
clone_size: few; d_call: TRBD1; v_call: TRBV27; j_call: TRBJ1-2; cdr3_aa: CASSLVRDRDGYTF; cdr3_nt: TGTGCCAGCAGTTTAGTCCGGGACAGGGATGGCTACACCTTC
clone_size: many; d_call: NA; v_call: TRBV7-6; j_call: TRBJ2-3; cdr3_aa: CASSPAAGSTDTQYF; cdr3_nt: TGTGCCAGCAGCCCCGCGGCGGGGAGCACAGATACGCAGTATTTT
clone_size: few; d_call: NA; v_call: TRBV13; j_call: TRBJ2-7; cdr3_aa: CASSRTAGEQYF; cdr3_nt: TGTGCCAGCAGCAGGACCGCCGGCGAGCAGTACTTC
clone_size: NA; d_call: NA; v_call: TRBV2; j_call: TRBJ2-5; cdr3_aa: CASSEAGWGTQYF; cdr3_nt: TGTGCCAGCAGTGAAGCAGGCTGGGGGACCCAGTACTTC
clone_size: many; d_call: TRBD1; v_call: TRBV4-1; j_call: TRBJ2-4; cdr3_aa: CASSQDHREGTGAVSKNIQYF; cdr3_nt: TGCGCCAGCAGCCAAGATCATCGCGAGGGGACAGGGGCTGTTTCCAAAAACATTCAGTACTTC
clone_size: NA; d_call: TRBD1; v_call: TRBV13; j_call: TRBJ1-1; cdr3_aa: CASSWPTGGRTEAFF; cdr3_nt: TGTGCCAGCAGCTGGCCGACAGGGGGAAGAACTGAAGCTTTCTTT
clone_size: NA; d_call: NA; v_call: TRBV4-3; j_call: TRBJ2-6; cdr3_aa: CASSPMAGANVLTF; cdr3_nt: TGCGCCAGCAGCCCCATGGCTGGGGCCAACGTCCTGACTTTC
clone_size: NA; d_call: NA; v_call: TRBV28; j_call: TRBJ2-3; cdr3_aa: CASSLSSVGSDTQYF; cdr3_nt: TGTGCCAGCAGTTTAAGCTCCGTGGGATCGGATACGCAGTATTTT
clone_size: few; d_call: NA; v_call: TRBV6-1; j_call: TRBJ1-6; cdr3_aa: CASRDLSSYNSPLHF; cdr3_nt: TGTGCCAGCAGAGACCTGAGCTCCTATAATTCACCCCTCCACTTT
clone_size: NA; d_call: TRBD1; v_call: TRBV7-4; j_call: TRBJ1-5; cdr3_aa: CASSLVGQGEQPQHF; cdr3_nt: TGTGCCAGCAGCTTAGTCGGACAGGGCGAGCAGCCCCAGCATTTT
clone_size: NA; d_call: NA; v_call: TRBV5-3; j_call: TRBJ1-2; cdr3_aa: CASSTYSHLYGYTF; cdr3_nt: TGTGCCAGCAGCACCTACAGCCACCTCTATGGCTACACCTTC
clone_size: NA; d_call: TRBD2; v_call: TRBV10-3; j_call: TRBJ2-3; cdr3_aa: CAIRVASGGADTQYF; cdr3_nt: TGTGCCATCAGAGTCGCTAGCGGGGGCGCAGATACGCAGTATTTT
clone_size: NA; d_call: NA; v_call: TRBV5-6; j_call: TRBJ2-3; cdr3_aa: CASSLTDSFPFSTDTQYF; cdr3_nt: TGTGCCAGCAGCTTGACGGACAGTTTCCCTTTTAGCACAGATACGCAGTATTTT
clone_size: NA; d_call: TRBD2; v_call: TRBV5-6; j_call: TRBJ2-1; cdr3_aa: CASSAGWLAGVYNEQFF; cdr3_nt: TGTGCCAGCAGCGCGGGGTGGCTAGCGGGGGTGTACAATGAGCAGTTCTTC
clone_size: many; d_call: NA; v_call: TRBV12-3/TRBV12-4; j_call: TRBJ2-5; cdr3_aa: CASSLTGTLQETQYF; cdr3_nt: TGTGCCAGCAGTCTAACCGGGACATTACAAGAGACCCAGTACTTC
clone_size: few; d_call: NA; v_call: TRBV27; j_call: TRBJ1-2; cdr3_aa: CASSLSQRQIPYGYTF; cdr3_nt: TGTGCCAGCAGTTTATCACAAAGGCAGATACCTTATGGCTACACCTTC
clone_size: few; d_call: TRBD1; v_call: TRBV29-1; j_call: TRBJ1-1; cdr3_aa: CSVPQGASTEAFF; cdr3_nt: TGCAGCGTCCCCCAGGGGGCGTCCACTGAAGCTTTCTTT
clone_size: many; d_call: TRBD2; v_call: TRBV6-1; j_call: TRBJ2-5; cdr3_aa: CASRVAGQETQYF; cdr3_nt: TGTGCCAGCAGGGTAGCGGGCCAAGAGACCCAGTACTTC
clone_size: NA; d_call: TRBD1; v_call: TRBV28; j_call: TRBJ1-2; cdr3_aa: CASSPPDRKAGYTF; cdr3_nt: TGTGCCAGCAGTCCACCGGACAGGAAGGCTGGCTACACCTTC
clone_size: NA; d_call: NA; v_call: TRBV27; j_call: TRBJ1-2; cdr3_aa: CASSLSFLAALNYGYTF; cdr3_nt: TGTGCCAGCAGTTTATCTTTTCTTGCGGCCTTGAATTATGGCTACACCTTC